These 13 T cell receptor beta chains originate from one sample sequenced in a study of control samples from healthy donors and cancer patients. This table comes from immunoSEQ multiplex PCR, and its TCRdb copy is limited to in-frame clones, with some not included. Of approximately 130,000 clones listed, approximately 89% are singletons. Source material: blood. The receptor set was obtained from a man aged 55 to 70 in good health.

This chain uses TRBV6-6 with TRBJ2-1; 7 bases agree with TRBD2. V lost 7 bases, J lost 5 bases, and 14 bases stayed unmatched. CDR1 and CDR2 from the germline V gene are MNHNY and SVGAGI (reference sequence). The CDR3 spans 16 residues. This CDR3 reads CASIIRDTGTNNEQFF. CDR3 bases: TGTGCCAGCATCATACGAGATACGGGGACTAACAATGAGCAGTTCTTC.

J is TRBJ2-7 and V is TRBV28, with unresolved D. This CDR3 has 11 amino acids. The V end lost 7 bases, the J end lost 4 bases, and 8 bases lay between the germline ends. The germline V gene has CDR1 MDHEN and CDR2 SYDVKM. The CDR3, as DNA: TGTGCCAGCACCGACCCTTACGAGCAGTACTTC. Its protein product is CASTDPYEQYF.

This chain links TRBV28 with TRBJ1-2; D remains ambiguous. Trimming stripped 2 bases from V and 0 bases from J, with 10 bases between. From germline, CDR1 is MDHEN and CDR2 SYDVKM. The CDR3 is 15 residues long. Here the CDR3 reads CASSLNNPSNYGYTF. In nucleotides, the CDR3 is TGTGCCAGCAGTTTAAATAATCCATCTAACTATGGCTACACCTTC.

This chain joins TRBV20-1 and TRBJ2-1, with D uncertain. The V gene's germline CDR1 is DFQATT and CDR2 SNEGSKA (reference sequence). This CDR3 is 11 amino acids long. Deletions cut 2 bases from V and 6 bases from J, with 5 bases between. CDR3 sequence: CSARRVNEQFF. Written as DNA, the CDR3 is TGCAGTGCTAGACGGGTCAATGAGCAGTTCTTC.

In this sample, this clone turned up once. The gene calls are TRBV6-6 and TRBJ1-1; unclear D gene. Trimming shortened V by 1 base and J by 6 bases, and 6 bases separated the two germline ends. The germline V gene encodes CDR1 MNHNY and CDR2 SVGAGI (reference sequence). The CDR3 totals 12 residues. The CDR3 spells CASSYWGAEAFF. CDR3 nucleotides: TGTGCCAGCAGTTACTGGGGAGCTGAAGCTTTCTTT.

This chain uses TRBV18 with TRBJ1-1; tentative D call: TRBD1 (6 bases). The germline V gene has CDR1 KGHSH and CDR2 LQKENI. CDR3 size: 14 residues. V was clipped by 5 bases and J by 1 base, with 11 bases between them. CDR3 sequence (DNA): TGTGCCAGCTCAACGACGGGACAGAACACTGAAGCTTTCTTT. This translates into CASSTTGQNTEAFF.

This clone was detected only once. The rearrangement links TRBV28 to TRBJ2-3, with D perhaps TRBD2 (6 bases). CDR1 MDHEN and CDR2 SYDVKM come from the germline V gene. There are 15 residues in the CDR3. V dropped 3 bases and J dropped 4 bases, with 14 bases sitting between them. The CDR3 sequence: CASSLAGTRADTQYF. In nucleotides, the CDR3 is TGTGCCAGCAGTTTGGCGGGAACCCGGGCAGATACGCAGTATTTT.

The chain employs TRBV5-4 and TRBJ1-1; D is unresolved. CDR3 length equals 12 residues. V lost 4 bases and J lost 1, with 5 bases in between. CDR1 is SGHNT and CDR2 is YYREEE in the germline V gene (reference sequence). The CDR3 region is CASSPRNTEAFF. The CDR3 bases are TGTGCCAGCAGCCCCCGGAACACTGAAGCTTTCTTT.

V is TRBV24-1 and J is TRBJ1-3; no clear D. Germline assignment: CDR1 KGHDR and CDR2 SFDVKD. The CDR3 has 13 residues. V was pared by 3 bases and J by 9 bases, with 11 bases between. The DNA for the CDR3 is TGTGCCACCAGTGATCCTCTGGGAGGCACCATATATTTT. Amino acids: CATSDPLGGTIYF.

The rearrangement links TRBV28 to TRBJ1-4, with D uncertain. V lost 7 bases, J lost 5 bases, and 5 bases lay in between. CDR3 length: 11 residues. The germline V gene encodes CDR1 MDHEN and CDR2 SYDVKM. The CDR3 spells CASTENEKLFF. The CDR3 DNA reads TGTGCCAGCACAGAAAATGAAAAACTGTTTTTT. Together with reference TRBV28 and TRBJ1-4, the CDR3 gives the full variable domain: DVKVTQSSRYLVKRTGEKVFLECVQDMDHENMFWYRQDPGLGLRLIYFSYDVKMKEKGDIPEGYSVSREKKERFSLILESASTNQTSMYLCASTENEKLFFGSGTQLSVL.

V usage is TRBV2 and J usage is TRBJ1-4; TRBD1 agrees at 9 bases. Germline V gene data show CDR1 as SNHLY and CDR2 as FYNNEI. V shed 10 bases, J shed 7 bases, and the junction held 7 bases outside the gene matches. CDR3 size: 13 residues. The CDR3 loop reads CATRDRVSEKLFF. DNA for the CDR3: TGTGCCACCCGGGACAGGGTCAGTGAAAAACTGTTTTTT.

The rearrangement links TRBV6-5 to TRBJ1-6; D is unresolved. CDR1 MNHEY and CDR2 SVGAGI come from the germline V gene. This CDR3 spans 11 amino acids. V lost 6 bases and J 13 bases, leaving 10 bases between the germline ends. The CDR3, as DNA: TGTGCCAGCAGCGACGGCCAGCCCCTCCACTTT. It yields the protein CASSDGQPLHF.

The chain uses TRBV24-1 and TRBJ2-5; weak D call: TRBD2 (5 bases). This CDR3 spans 15 amino acids. Trimming removed 10 bases from V and 1 base from J, with 18 bases in between. Germline lookup yields CDR1 KGHDR and CDR2 SFDVKD. The chain's CDR3 is CATSAGGLVQETQYF. The DNA for the CDR3 is TGTGCCACGTCCGCCGGCGGGCTGGTCCAAGAGACCCAGTACTTC.